Each of the 5 T cell receptor beta chains below was sequenced from the same sample in a study of a mutant IDH1 vaccine in newly diagnosed glioma. Method: immunoSEQ multiplex PCR; TCRdb's copy keeps in-frame clones and lacks some. This sample yields around 37,000 clones, of which over 85% are seen a single time; 18% belongs to the top ten. Regarding time point: baseline, week 1 (first vaccination visit). Treatment: pre-vaccination baseline after standard-of-care therapy. This specimen was PBMCs, taken from a glioma patient treated with radiotherapy, temozolomide or both. All receptors come from a man younger than 30 with glioma.

The chain recombines TRBV6-5 with TRBJ2-3, with TRBD2 matching over 10 bases. V lost 3 bases to trimming and J lost 11 bases; unmatched junction nucleotides: 2. CDR3 length: 12 residues. Germline V gene sequence: CDR1 MNHEY, CDR2 SVGAGI. CDR3 bases: TGTGCCAGCAGTTATCTAGCGGGAGAGCAGTATTTT. It translates to CASSYLAGEQYF.

The chain carries TRBV4-2 and TRBJ1-2; 9 bases agree with TRBD1. The CDR3 has 16 amino acids. Trimming removed 1 base from V and 6 bases from J; junction bases left unmatched: 9. The germline gives CDR1 LGHNA, CDR2 YNFKEQ. CDR3 sequence: CASSQAGTGKGNGYTF. CDR3 nucleotide sequence: TGTGCCAGCAGCCAAGCGGGGACAGGGAAGGGTAATGGCTACACCTTC.

The chain combines TRBV4-1 with TRBJ2-1; TRBD2 might be the D (7 bases). Germline V gene data show CDR1 as MGHRA and CDR2 as YSYEKL. The CDR3 contains 16 residues. Between the trimmed V and J ends, which lost 6 bases and 8 bases, there was a span of 23 bases. CDR3 loop: CASSLRARGPRDEQFF. The CDR3 bases are TGCGCCAGCAGTCTCAGGGCGCGGGGGCCAAGGGATGAGCAGTTCTTC.

The V and J genes are TRBV7-2 and TRBJ1-5; TRBD1 might be the D (6 bases). The V gene's germline CDR1 is SGHTA and CDR2 FQGNSA. There are 15 residues in the CDR3. V shed 4 bases and J shed 4 bases, with 14 bases lying between them. This CDR3 is CASSYTGLGNQPQHF. CDR3 bases: TGTGCCAGCAGCTACACAGGGCTGGGGAATCAGCCCCAGCATTTT.

This chain connects TRBV9 to TRBJ2-1; D may match TRBD1 or TRBD2 (6 bases each). The CDR3 consists of 19 residues. V lost 2 bases to trimming and J lost 5 bases, with 26 bases between them. CDR1 and CDR2 (germline): SGDLS, YYNGEE. The CDR3 DNA is TGTGCCAGCAGCGTTGACGAGGGGGGCTTTGGCGGGATCAACAATGAGCAGTTCTTC. Translating gives CASSVDEGGFGGINNEQFF.